These T cell receptor beta chains were read from a single sample in a study of blood T cell repertoires in COVID-19. The protocol was immunoSEQ multiplex PCR, while the TCRdb copy is restricted to in-frame clones and leaves out a portion. The sample shows some 76,000 clones, around 87% of them seen only once. Sequencing was carried out using peripheral blood. All receptors derive from a woman under 30 with acute or convalescent COVID-19. Both conserved end residues are part of each CDR3. The order of the fields is D gene, J gene, clone size, V gene, CDR3 DNA, CDR3 protein. The D gene is left open where the match is weak. Rows may omit the clone size; those that give it use once, few, many or a size class.

TRBD1	TRBJ1-2	.	TRBV30	TGTGCCTGGAGTCACACAGGGGACTCCTATGGCTACACCTTC	CAWSHTGDSYGYTF
.	TRBJ1-4	.	TRBV30	TGTGCCTGGAGTGTATTCGGGGGAACTAATGAAAAACTGTTTTTT	CAWSVFGGTNEKLFF
TRBD1	TRBJ1-2	.	TRBV7-2	TGTGCCAGCAGCAAGGACAGGGGGTATGGCTACACCTTC	CASSKDRGYGYTF
TRBD1	TRBJ1-4	few	TRBV29-1	TGCAGCGTCTCACAGGGGGCGGGTGAAAAACTGTTTTTT	CSVSQGAGEKLFF
.	TRBJ1-4	.	TRBV28	TGTGCCAGCAGCCGACGGGGGTCCCCTAATGAAAAACTGTTTTTT	CASSRRGSPNEKLFF
TRBD1	TRBJ1-2	.	TRBV28	TGTGCCAGCAGAACGACAGGGGCCGGGGGCTATGGCTACACCTTC	CASRTTGAGGYGYTF
.	TRBJ2-5	.	TRBV12-3/TRBV12-4	TGTGCCAGCAGTTTGAGGGAGACCCAGTACTTC	CASSLRETQYF
TRBD1	TRBJ1-3	once	TRBV11-2	TGTGCCAGCAGCTTGACAGGGCCTGGAAACACCATATATTTT	CASSLTGPGNTIYF
.	TRBJ2-7	once	TRBV19	TGTGCCAGTAGTTCGCTCCAGGGAAGCGAGCAGTACTTC	CASSSLQGSEQYF
.	TRBJ2-3	once	TRBV4-3	TGCGCCAGCAGCCAAGTTTATGGGAGTTCTCTCACAGATACGCAGTATTTT	CASSQVYGSSLTDTQYF
TRBD2	TRBJ2-5	.	TRBV6-2/TRBV6-3	TGTGCCAGCAGCGACCCCGGGACTAGCGGGGAGACCCAGTACTTC	CASSDPGTSGETQYF
TRBD2	TRBJ2-1	.	TRBV7-2	TGTGCCAGCAGCTTAGGGTCTAGCGGGGATAATGAGCAGTTCTTC	CASSLGSSGDNEQFF
.	TRBJ1-3	.	TRBV4-1	TGCGCCAGCAGCCAAGATCGGTACCAGGGCACTGGAAACACCATATATTTT	CASSQDRYQGTGNTIYF
.	TRBJ1-5	once	TRBV19	TGTGCCAGTAGTCAGGGGCCGAATAGCAATCAGCCCCAGCATTTT	CASSQGPNSNQPQHF
TRBD1	TRBJ2-2	.	TRBV5-6	TGTGCCAGCAGCCCATCGGACAGGGGGAAGTACGGGGAGCTGTTTTTT	CASSPSDRGKYGELFF
.	TRBJ1-6	.	TRBV28	TGTGCCAGCAGTCGCGCGGGATTATCCCTCCACTTT	CASSRAGLSLHF
TRBD1	TRBJ2-2	.	TRBV5-1	TGCGCCAGCAGCCCCTCGACAGGGCCCGGGGAGCTGTTTTTT	CASSPSTGPGELFF
.	TRBJ2-5	.	TRBV5-1	TGCGCCAGCAGAGAAGCCTACCAAGAGACCCAGTACTTC	CASREAYQETQYF
.	TRBJ2-4	.	TRBV9	TGTGCCAGCAGCGTAGTACTAGCCAAAAACATTCAGTACTTC	CASSVVLAKNIQYF
TRBD2	TRBJ2-7	.	TRBV10-1	TGCGCCAGCAGTGGAGCGGGAGGGCCTTACGAGCAGTACTTC	CASSGAGGPYEQYF
.	TRBJ1-1	.	TRBV21-1	TGTGCCAGCAGCAGTGAGGACAGCCCGTCGAACACTGAAGCTTTCTTT	CASSSEDSPSNTEAFF
.	TRBJ2-3	.	TRBV5-4	TGTGCCAGCAGCTTGGGGCGGGATGATACGCAGTATTTT	CASSLGRDDTQYF
.	TRBJ1-5	.	TRBV28	TGTGCCAGCAGTTCCAGGGGTGGGAATCAGCCCCAGCATTTT	CASSSRGGNQPQHF
.	TRBJ2-7	.	TRBV6-1	TGTGCCAGCAGTGAAGCAGGAGTTGTAAATATGGGCTACGAGCAGTACTTC	CASSEAGVVNMGYEQYF
.	TRBJ2-7	.	TRBV28	TGTGCCAGCAGAACGCCGGGGGGCGGACCCTACGAGCAGTACTTC	CASRTPGGGPYEQYF
TRBD2	TRBJ2-3	.	TRBV13	TGTGCCAGCAGCGCGAGGACTAGCGGGGATAGCACAGATACGCAGTATTTT	CASSARTSGDSTDTQYF
TRBD1	TRBJ1-4	.	TRBV19	TGTGCCAGTAGTGGAAGACAGGGGACTAATGAAAAACTGTTTTTT	CASSGRQGTNEKLFF
.	TRBJ2-7	.	TRBV3-1/TRBV3-2	TGTGCCAGCAGCCAAGAACGGGGCTACGAGCAGTACTTC	CASSQERGYEQYF
TRBD1	TRBJ2-7	few	TRBV11-2	TGTGCCAGCAGCATAACGGGACAGCCATCCTACGAGCAGTACTTC	CASSITGQPSYEQYF
.	TRBJ1-1	.	TRBV20-1	TGCAGTGCTAGGGAGTACACTGAAGCTTTCTTT	CSAREYTEAFF
.	TRBJ1-3	.	TRBV4-1	TGCGCCAGCAGCCAACAAGAACTAGAGACGAACTCTGGAAACACCATATATTTT	CASSQQELETNSGNTIYF
.	TRBJ2-3	.	TRBV2	TGTGCCAGCAGTGACTTCACAGATACGCAGTATTTT	CASSDFTDTQYF
.	TRBJ1-2	.	TRBV2	TGTGCCAGCACTGAAGCGGCCTATGGCTACACCTTC	CASTEAAYGYTF
.	TRBJ2-1	.	TRBV21-1	TGTGCCAGCAGCAAAGAAATGACAGGGGGCAATGAGCAGTTCTTC	CASSKEMTGGNEQFF
TRBD2	TRBJ2-3	.	TRBV3-1/TRBV3-2	TGTGCCAGCAGCCGCCGGATTAGCGGGGGAGGCACAGATACGCAGTATTTT	CASSRRISGGGTDTQYF
.	TRBJ2-1	.	TRBV7-8	TGTGCCAGCAGCTTAGATTCGTTAGAACCTATCTCCTACAATGAGCAGTTCTTC	CASSLDSLEPISYNEQFF
.	TRBJ2-1	.	TRBV11-2	TGTGCCAGCACCATTAACGCAAGGGGCGATGAGCAGTTCTTC	CASTINARGDEQFF
.	TRBJ1-6	.	TRBV6-1	TGTGCCAGCAGTGAGGCCTCGGGGGAATCACCCCTCCACTTT	CASSEASGESPLHF
TRBD2	TRBJ2-1	.	TRBV27	TGTGCCAGCAGTTCTAGCGGGCTATACAATGAGCAGTTCTTC	CASSSSGLYNEQFF
TRBD1	TRBJ2-3	.	TRBV29-1	TGCAGCGCTGAGTCCACTGTCGGGACAGGGGGCAGAGATACGCAGTATTTT	CSAESTVGTGGRDTQYF
.	TRBJ2-7	.	TRBV6-1	TGTGCCAGCAGTGAAATGGGGGGTAGCTCCTACGAGCAGTACTTC	CASSEMGGSSYEQYF